The 3 T cell receptor beta chains listed next were all sequenced from one sample in a study of regulatory T cells in long-lasting Graves disease. Time point reported: newly diagnosed GD, antithyroid drugs for less than 3 months. PBMCs provided the RNA from which the TCR library was made. According to the study, TCR beta libraries were built with iRepertoire HTBI primers and CDR3-region Arm-PCR. TCRdb re-called the multiplex PCR reads through MiXCR, storing one row per CDR3 protein. The table includes about 210,000 distinct CDR3 sequences, about 19% detected once. Another study also made use of these data, one on T cells in Graves' hyperthyroidism and ophthalmopathy.

This sample comprised peripheral blood mononuclear cells (PBMCs), obtained at new diagnosis, from a patient treated with antithyroid drugs. Receptors originate from a woman between 25 and 40 years old with Graves disease.

This clonotype was seen a handful of times. This sequence joins TRBV11-3 and TRBJ2-7; D possibly corresponds to TRBD2 (6 bases). CDR3 length equals 14 residues. Trimming shortened V by 1 base and J by 4 bases, and 11 bases separated the two germline ends. Germline-derived CDR1 and CDR2 are SGHNT and YENEEA. The CDR3 DNA reads as TGTGCCAGCAGCTTAGTCGACGGGAGTTACGAGCAGTACTTC. Protein sequence: CASSLVDGSYEQYF.

The rearrangement joins TRBV7-8 to TRBJ1-2; TRBD1 aligns across 8 bases. CDR1 and CDR2 (germline): SGHVS, FQNEAQ. The CDR3 loop spans 15 amino acids. Trimming took 2 bases from V and 7 from J; bases not matched to a gene: 9. CDR3 nucleotides: TGTGCCAGCAGCTTAAGTCCCGACAGGGGTGTTGGCTACACCTTC. Translated, it gives CASSLSPDRGVGYTF. The full variable domain, its missing parts supplied by reference TRBV7-8 and TRBJ1-2, is GAGVSQSPRYKVAKRGQDVALRCDPISGHVSLFWYQQALGQGPEFLTYFQNEAQLDKSGLPSDRFFAERPEGSVSTLKIQRTQQEDSAVYLCASSLSPDRGVGYTFGSGTRLTVV.

This clonotype was seen repeatedly, ten times or more. The chain links TRBV6-1 to TRBJ2-6, with D unclear. V lost 4 bases and J 2 bases, leaving 6 bases between the germline ends. The CDR3 consists of 14 residues. Germline CDR1 and CDR2: MNHNS and SASEGT. The CDR3 DNA reads TGTGCCAGCAGTGTCCCGGCTGGGGCCAACGTCCTGACTTTC. Translation gives CASSVPAGANVLTF.